The clone carrying this T cell receptor beta chain was recorded at least ten times. What it binds is not known. The data belong to a study of T cells in Graves' hyperthyroidism and ophthalmopathy. Study information: At initial diagnosis, before any treatment had begun, peripheral blood was obtained. Study-level results: Ophthalmopathy was separated from stable hyperthyroidism by a 13 V-J model.

Amplification yielded TCR beta CDR3 regions, with RNA transcripts as the source. Carried out on the TCR CDR3, a first-round RT-PCR used the HTBI primer set. TCRdb re-called the multiplex PCR reads through MiXCR, storing one row per CDR3 protein. The repertoire has some 740,000 distinct CDR3 sequences, roughly 15% of them found once; the top ten carry about a tenth. This receptor was taken from a woman aged 18-29 years with Graves' hyperthyroidism. The material sequenced was blood.

CDR3 amino acids: CASSFDRTASEAFF. The CDR3 bases are TGTGCCAGCAGTTTTGACCGGACGGCCAGTGAAGCTTTCTTT. V and J are TRBV12-3 or TRBV12-4 and TRBJ1-1; D is undetermined. V was cut by 3 bases and J by 7 bases, with 15 bases left in between. CDR3 length equals 14 residues.